This entry concerns a single T cell receptor beta chain. The antigen is undetermined. Other DNA sequences from this sample encode an identical CDR3 as well. CDR1 and CDR2 (germline): MNHEY, SVGAGI. The CDR3 contains 15 residues. V lost 2 bases to trimming and J lost 4 bases; unmatched junction nucleotides: 4. The data stem from a study of cytomegalovirus exposure and HLA in healthy donors. General study points: Associated with cytomegalovirus, according to the listing, were 150 to 200 TCR beta chains.

The PCR used 60 Vbeta and 13 Jbeta primers. Some clones are missing from TCRdb's copy, which holds only in-frame ones; the method was immunoSEQ multiplex PCR. This sample yields about 240,000 clones, of which 70% to 90% are seen a single time; roughly 0.22% belongs to the top ten. Source material: PBMCs. The receptor was derived from a girl aged 2-10 years in good health and CMV-seronegative. This rearrangement joins TRBV6-5 to TRBJ2-1; 8 bases are shared with TRBD1. As DNA, the CDR3 is TGTGCCAGCAGTTACGGACAGGGCCCGTACAATGAGCAGTTCTTC. The encoded protein is CASSYGQGPYNEQFF.